This TCR beta chain came from a study of blood T cell repertoires in COVID-19. Study in general: Samples came from the United States, Italy and Spain, spanning acute and convalescent COVID-19. PBMCs, B-cell-depleted T cells, or T cells provided the cDNA or gDNA that made up the material.

Authors' data handling: Estimates of nucleated cell counts were drawn from the amplification of reference gene primers. Sequencing was performed with immunoSEQ multiplex PCR; in TCRdb, only in-frame clones are kept and a portion is missing. The DNA was the basis for D and trimming; V, J and clone size are from that table. The sample carries 200,000 to 250,000 clones, about nine tenths recorded once. Trimming stripped 4 bases from V and 1 base from J, with 28 bases between. CDR3 length: 20 residues. Germline V gene sequence: CDR1 KGHSH, CDR2 LQKENI. This TCR derives from a woman aged 55-70 years with acute or convalescent COVID-19. This rearrangement joins TRBV18 to TRBJ1-1; the D gene is possibly TRBD1 (6 bases). Source material: peripheral blood. The CDR3 loop is CASSLLTFRGRDIRNTEAFF. In DNA form, the CDR3 reads TGTGCCAGCTCACTGTTGACCTTCAGGGGTAGAGATATACGGAACACTGAAGCTTTCTTT.